Listed here is a single T cell receptor (beta chain). Antigen: not known. This sample was included in a study of cytomegalovirus exposure and HLA in healthy donors. V gave up 2 bases and J gave up 0 bases, with 14 bases separating them. The germline V gene has CDR1 LGHNA and CDR2 YNFKEQ. The CDR3 extends over 17 amino acids. In the PCR, 60 Vbeta and 13 Jbeta primers were used. TCRdb keeps only in-frame clones here, not all; method: immunoSEQ multiplex PCR. The data show over 150,000 clones, 82% seen once. Study observations and caveats: Roughly uniform depth of sequencing across donors was assumed in presence/absence analyses.

The chain employs TRBV4-2 and TRBJ1-3; no clear D. This TCR derives from a man in his fifties in good health and CMV-seropositive. Sequenced material: PBMCs. DNA of the CDR3: TGTGCCAGCAGCCAAAACCCGGAGGGTGCCTCTGGAAACACCATATATTTT. This encodes CASSQNPEGASGNTIYF.